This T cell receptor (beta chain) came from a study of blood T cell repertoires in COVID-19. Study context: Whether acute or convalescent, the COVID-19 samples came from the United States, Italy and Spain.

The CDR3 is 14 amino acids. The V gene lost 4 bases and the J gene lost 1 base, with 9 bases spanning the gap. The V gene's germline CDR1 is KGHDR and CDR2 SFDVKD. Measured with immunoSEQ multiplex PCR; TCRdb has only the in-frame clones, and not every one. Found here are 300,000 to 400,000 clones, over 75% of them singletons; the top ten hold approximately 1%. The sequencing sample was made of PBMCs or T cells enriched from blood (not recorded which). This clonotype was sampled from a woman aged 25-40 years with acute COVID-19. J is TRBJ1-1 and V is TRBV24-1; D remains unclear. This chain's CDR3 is CATSDNGENTEAFF. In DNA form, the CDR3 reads TGTGCCACCAGTGACAACGGAGAGAACACTGAAGCTTTCTTT.